A single sample gave rise to the 32 T cell receptor beta chains below, sequenced in a study of shared clonotypes between healthy human individuals. In the naive CD8 group, cells lacked CD45RO and were positively selected for CCR7, so terminally differentiated effector memory CD45RA+ cells were left out. The assay was immunoSEQ multiplex PCR, and TCRdb's table has in-frame clones only and misses some. The table records about 2.1 million clones, about 92% of them present only once. The specimen was naive CD8+ T cells from PBMCs. The receptors derive from a young man in good health. Some clones in this sample may be carry-over from other donors' samples.

The chain couples TRBV4-2 to TRBJ2-1; TRBD1 might be the D (5 bases). The germline V gene encodes CDR1 LGHNA and CDR2 YNFKEQ. This CDR3 has 16 residues. Trimming pared 4 bases from V and 6 bases from J, leaving 19 bases between. Here the CDR3 DNA reads TGTGCCAGCAGCCCCCAACCCCAGGGCTTGAGCAATGAGCAGTTCTTC. Translated: CASSPQPQGLSNEQFF.

This clone was seen once. The same CDR3 can be traced to other DNA sequences in this sample. The rearrangement uses TRBV4-1 and TRBJ1-1, with 7 nucleotides matching TRBD1. The CDR3 covers 16 residues. Germline V gene lookup returns CDR1 MGHRA and CDR2 YSYEKL. V shed 1 base and J 0 bases; nucleotides not matched to a gene: 5. CDR3 region: CASSQGAGGMNTEAFF. The CDR3 nucleotides read TGCGCCAGCAGCCAAGGGGCAGGGGGTATGAACACTGAAGCTTTCTTT.

The rearrangement links TRBV6-5 to TRBJ2-5; D is unresolved. The CDR3 runs to 15 residues. The V gene's germline CDR1 is MNHEY and CDR2 SVGAGI. V was trimmed by 2 bases and J by 3 bases, leaving 13 bases between them. The CDR3 region is CASSYQKGIEETQYF. CDR3 bases: TGTGCCAGCAGTTACCAGAAAGGAATCGAAGAGACCCAGTACTTC.

This clone has only one observation. The chain joins TRBV2 to TRBJ2-3, with D possibly matching TRBD1 (5 bases). The germline V gene encodes CDR1 SNHLY and CDR2 FYNNEI. The CDR3 has 14 residues. Trimming stripped 6 bases from V and 2 bases from J, with 12 bases between. The CDR3 protein is CASRTTVYTDTQYF. CDR3 DNA sequence: TGTGCCAGCAGAACGACAGTCTACACAGATACGCAGTATTTT.

The V call is TRBV6-1, the J call TRBJ2-1; 7 nucleotides agree with TRBD2. The ends lost 0 bases at V and 5 bases at J; junction bases unmatched: 4. Germline loops: CDR1 MNHNS, CDR2 SASEGT. The CDR3 is 15 amino acids. The CDR3 sequence: CASSEAAGFDNEQFF. The CDR3 DNA reads as TGTGCCAGCAGTGAAGCAGCGGGGTTTGACAATGAGCAGTTCTTC.

This rearrangement joins TRBV27 to TRBJ2-1; perhaps TRBD1 as D (6 bases). V was shortened by 3 bases and J by 9 bases, with 12 bases between the two germline ends. CDR3 size: 13 residues. Germline CDR1 is MNHEY and CDR2 is SMNVEV (reference sequence). Here the CDR3 DNA reads TGTGCCAGCAGTTTCCAACAGGGTGGTGAGCAGTTCTTC. This gives the protein CASSFQQGGEQFF.

The CDR3 spells CASTSLSGSLYNEQFF. CDR3 nucleotides: TGTGCCAGCACCTCCCTTTCGGGGAGTCTCTACAATGAGCAGTTCTTC. The gene calls are TRBV28 and TRBJ2-1; tentative D call: TRBD2 (5 bases). V lost 7 bases to trimming and J lost 3 bases, with 19 bases between them. CDR3 size: 16 residues. Germline lookup yields CDR1 MDHEN and CDR2 SYDVKM.

V is TRBV11-2 and J is TRBJ2-7, with 8 bases aligning to TRBD2. The CDR3 consists of 15 residues. The J segment lost 4 bases and the V segment lost 5 bases, leaving 10 bases of the junction unmatched. Germline V gene lookup returns CDR1 SGHAT and CDR2 FQNNGV. The CDR3 coding sequence is TGTGCCAGCAGCACCCTCTTAGCGGGGCCATACGAGCAGTACTTC. Translating it yields CASSTLLAGPYEQYF.

The genes are TRBV7-8 and TRBJ2-5; D perhaps matches TRBD2 (5 bases). Germline CDR1 and CDR2: SGHVS and FQNEAQ. Trimming removed 6 bases from V and 2 bases from J, with 10 bases in between. This CDR3 region has 13 residues. CDR3 sequence (DNA): TGTGCCAGCAGAGGCCGGGGACAAGAGACCCAGTACTTC. This sequence encodes CASRGRGQETQYF.

As for this clone: Other DNA sequences in this specimen translate into the identical CDR3. This rearrangement joins TRBV9 to TRBJ1-3; possibly TRBD1 for D (5 bases). The CDR3 totals 15 residues. The V and J ends lost 1 base and 0 bases respectively, with 8 bases between them. Germline CDR1 reads SGDLS; CDR2 reads YYNGEE. CDR3 residues: CASSVTGGSGNTIYF. CDR3 nucleotides: TGTGCCAGCAGCGTAACGGGGGGCTCTGGAAACACCATATATTTT.

Concerning this clone: Other nucleotide sequences from this sample produce the same CDR3. The chain couples TRBV7-9 to TRBJ2-2; D uncertain. Per the germline V gene, CDR1 is SEHNR and CDR2 is FQNEAQ (reference sequence). The CDR3 runs 11 residues. The V gene lost 7 bases and the J gene lost 6 bases, with 6 bases spanning the gap. CDR3 amino acids: CASTQSGELFF. The CDR3, as DNA: TGTGCCAGCACCCAATCCGGGGAGCTGTTTTTT.

J is TRBJ2-1 and V is TRBV4-1; 10 bases are a match to TRBD2. After removal of 3 bases from V and 4 bases from J, the junction contained 6 bases not matched to a gene. The CDR3 is 16 amino acids. Germline V gives CDR1 MGHRA, CDR2 YSYEKL. In nucleotides, the CDR3 is TGCGCCAGCAGCCATGGAACTAGCGGGGAATACAATGAGCAGTTCTTC. This codes for CASSHGTSGEYNEQFF.

The CDR3: CASSLQGRPNTGELFF. CDR3 sequence (DNA): TGTGCCAGCAGTTTACAGGGACGGCCGAACACCGGGGAGCTGTTTTTT. V usage is TRBV27 and J usage is TRBJ2-2, with D possibly called TRBD1 or TRBD2 (5 bases each). The CDR3 has 16 residues. Trimming pared 2 bases from V and 0 bases from J, leaving 10 bases between. Germline V gene data show CDR1 as MNHEY and CDR2 as SMNVEV (reference sequence).

The rearrangement uses TRBV27 and TRBJ2-3, with D unresolved. Germline V lookup: CDR1 MNHEY, CDR2 SMNVEV (reference sequence). This CDR3 comprises 14 residues. Trimming left V 1 base short and J 2 bases short, with 7 bases between. The CDR3: CASSLLRTTDTQYF. CDR3 in DNA: TGTGCCAGCAGTTTATTACGGACCACAGATACGCAGTATTTT.

This chain uses TRBV7-9 with TRBJ1-1; D is uncertain. The CDR3 has 14 amino acids. Germline CDR1 SEHNR, CDR2 FQNEAQ (reference sequence). V shed 1 base and J shed 6 bases, with 12 bases lying between them. The CDR3 DNA reads TGTGCCAGCAGCTTAGGGGCCAGTAGGGCTGAAGCTTTCTTT. It translates to CASSLGASRAEAFF.

The chain is built from TRBV4-1 and TRBJ1-4; a possible D gene is TRBD1 (5 bases). The V gene lost 4 bases and the J gene lost 1 base, with 13 bases spanning the gap. Germline-derived CDR1 and CDR2 are MGHRA and YSYEKL. The CDR3 spans 16 residues. CDR3 protein: CASSPPGGGTNEKLFF. The CDR3 DNA is TGCGCCAGCAGCCCCCCGGGGGGGGGAACTAATGAAAAACTGTTTTTT.

This clone turned up a few times. CDR3 protein: CASSPGTSGMDEQFF. The DNA of the CDR3 is TGTGCCAGCAGCCCCGGGACTAGCGGGATGGATGAGCAGTTCTTC. The chain links TRBV7-9 to TRBJ2-1; TRBD2 matches 13 bases. CDR3 length: 15 residues. After removal of 5 bases from V and 8 bases from J, the junction contained 6 bases not matched to a gene. CDR1 and CDR2 (germline): SEHNR, FQNEAQ (reference sequence).

For this clone: The same CDR3 arises from other DNA sequences in this sample as well. The V call is TRBV7-3, the J call TRBJ1-1; the D gene is possibly TRBD1 (5 bases). CDR3 length: 13 amino acids. The germline V and J ends were trimmed by 2 bases and 4 bases, with 8 bases remaining between them. CDR1 is SGHTA and CDR2 is FQGTGA in the germline V gene. CDR3 sequence (DNA): TGTGCCAGCAGCTTAGGGGGAGGCACTGAAGCTTTCTTT. Translating gives CASSLGGGTEAFF. The whole variable domain, remainder taken from reference TRBV7-3 and TRBJ1-1, is GAGVSQTPSNKVTEKGKYVELRCDPISGHTALYWYRQSLGQGPEFLIYFQGTGAADDSGLPNDRFFAVRPEGSVSTLKIQRTERGDSAVYLCASSLGGGTEAFFGQGTRLTVV.

This chain uses TRBV11-2 with TRBJ2-7; D is unresolved. Germline V gene sequence: CDR1 SGHAT, CDR2 FQNNGV. Trimming stripped 3 bases from V and 2 bases from J, with 5 bases between. CDR3 length equals 12 residues. The CDR3 reads CASSFQPYEQYF. DNA for the CDR3: TGTGCCAGCAGCTTCCAACCCTACGAGCAGTACTTC.

The chain employs TRBV15 and TRBJ2-5; a weak D match, TRBD1 (5 bases). V shed 5 bases and J shed 3 bases, with 7 bases lying between them. CDR3 length equals 12 residues. Germline loops: CDR1 LNHNV, CDR2 YYDKDF (reference sequence). The chain's CDR3 is CATSLGEETQYF. The CDR3, as DNA: TGTGCCACCAGCTTAGGGGAAGAGACCCAGTACTTC.

This chain joins TRBV4-3 and TRBJ2-7; D is unclear. In germline, CDR1 is LGHNA, CDR2 YSLEER. The CDR3 runs 15 residues. With 1 base removed from V and 4 bases from J, the gap between germline ends came to 14 bases. CDR3 sequence: CASSQGRAVGYEQYF. The CDR3 DNA reads as TGCGCCAGCAGCCAAGGCCGGGCGGTGGGGTACGAGCAGTACTTC.

The V and J genes are TRBV4-1 and TRBJ2-5; D assignment may be TRBD1 or TRBD2 (6 bases each). Germline loops: CDR1 MGHRA, CDR2 YSYEKL. This CDR3 is 17 amino acids long. V dropped 0 bases and J dropped 5 bases, with 19 bases sitting between them. The CDR3 here is CASSQDPSVGGFETQYF. CDR3 nucleotide sequence: TGCGCCAGCAGCCAAGATCCCTCGGTGGGGGGCTTCGAGACCCAGTACTTC.

Note on this clone: The sample has other DNA sequences that encode this CDR3 too. The rearrangement links TRBV27 to TRBJ1-5; no firm D call. The V end was cut by 2 bases, the J end by 1 base, with 6 bases between. CDR3 length equals 14 residues. CDR1 and CDR2 (germline): MNHEY, SMNVEV (reference sequence). The DNA of the CDR3 is TGTGCCAGCAGTTTAATCGGCAGCAATCAGCCCCAGCATTTT. Translating gives CASSLIGSNQPQHF.

This chain links TRBV6-5 with TRBJ2-7; the D gene is possibly TRBD1 (6 bases). Trimming removed 2 bases from V and 4 bases from J, with 12 bases in between. Per the germline V gene, CDR1 is MNHEY and CDR2 is SVGAGI. The CDR3 has 14 residues. CDR3 nucleotide sequence: TGTGCCAGCAGTTACGGGGACAACCAATACGAGCAGTACTTC. This sequence encodes CASSYGDNQYEQYF.

This chain links TRBV9 with TRBJ1-2; 7 nucleotides line up with TRBD1. This CDR3 comprises 14 residues. V lost 3 bases, J lost 4 bases, and 6 bases stayed unmatched. The V gene's germline CDR1 is SGDLS and CDR2 YYNGEE. In DNA, the CDR3 is TGTGCCAGCAGCGAAGGACAGGCAGGCTATGGCTACACCTTC. This encodes CASSEGQAGYGYTF.

V gene TRBV11-2 combines with J gene TRBJ2-7; maybe TRBD1 (6 bases). CDR1 SGHAT and CDR2 FQNNGV come from the germline V gene. V was clipped by 2 bases and J by 3 bases, with 11 bases between them. This CDR3 is built from 14 residues. CDR3 residues: CASSLWGQVYEQYF. DNA of the CDR3: TGTGCCAGCAGCTTATGGGGGCAGGTCTACGAGCAGTACTTC.

This clone came up once. The chain joins TRBV28 to TRBJ2-7; D is ambiguous. This CDR3 contains 15 residues. CDR1 is MDHEN and CDR2 is SYDVKM in the germline V gene. V was pared by 5 bases and J by 4 bases, with 18 bases between. CDR3 region: CASSPTAQKPYEQYF. In nucleotides, the CDR3 is TGTGCCAGCAGTCCGACGGCTCAAAAACCTTACGAGCAGTACTTC.

The chain combines TRBV10-2 with TRBJ2-7; D may match TRBD1 or TRBD2 (5 bases each). The CDR3 is 11 residues long. Trimming pared 7 bases from V and 4 bases from J, leaving 8 bases between. Germline CDR1 WSHSY, CDR2 SAAADI. Here the CDR3 reads CASMRGYEQYF. CDR3 DNA sequence: TGCGCCAGCATGAGGGGTTACGAGCAGTACTTC.

V is TRBV6-6 and J is TRBJ2-7; 8 bases map to TRBD1. CDR3 length: 12 residues. The germline V gene encodes CDR1 MNHNY and CDR2 SVGAGI (reference sequence). V trimming: 10 bases; J trimming: 5 bases; junction bases outside the gene matches: 7. The CDR3 here is CATLRGQDEQYF. The CDR3 bases are TGTGCCACACTCAGGGGGCAGGACGAGCAGTACTTC.

J is TRBJ1-6 and V is TRBV9; a weak D match, TRBD1 (5 bases). This CDR3 is built from 15 residues. Trimming took off 0 bases at V and 14 bases at J, with 18 bases between the two ends. From germline, CDR1 is SGDLS and CDR2 YYNGEE. CDR3 sequence (DNA): TGTGCCAGCAGCGTAGCCGGGGGTGGGGGGGATACCCTCCACTTT. Amino acids: CASSVAGGGGDTLHF.

CDR3 coding DNA: TGCGCCAGCAGCCAGAGAGGAGCGGAGTACACAGATACGCAGTATTTT. Amino acids: CASSQRGAEYTDTQYF. J is TRBJ2-3 and V is TRBV4-3; perhaps TRBD2 as D (5 bases). The CDR3 has 16 amino acids. Germline-derived CDR1 and CDR2 are LGHNA and YSLEER. V was trimmed by 3 bases and J by 2 bases, leaving 15 bases between them.

This chain links TRBV5-5 with TRBJ2-7, with TRBD1 as a possible D gene (5 bases). V was pared by 4 bases and J by 3 bases, with 11 bases between. In germline, CDR1 is SGHKS, CDR2 YYEKEE (reference sequence). This CDR3 region has 13 residues. As DNA, the CDR3 is TGTGCCAGCAGCCCCAGGGTCCTCTACGAGCAGTACTTC. Translated, it gives CASSPRVLYEQYF.